This note documents a single T cell receptor beta chain sequence. No antigen is known for it. The germline gene is not matched at one end of the junction; a read error may be the cause. The data are from a study of tumor and adjacent non-tumor tissue in lung cancer. The study, taken as a whole, reports: Higher tumor TCR diversity was associated with shorter survival. In normal lung, the top 100 clones were significantly more dominant than in tumor.

The CDR3 is 16 residues long. The germline CDR1 and CDR2 sequences are MGHRA and YSYEKL. Three rounds of nested PCR, following a modified ARM-PCR protocol, produced the TCRbeta library. TCRdb ran MiXCR on the multiplex PCR reads and lists one entry per CDR3 protein. The sample yields 95,000 to 150,000 distinct CDR3 sequences, approximately 66% seen once. The template was RNA from unsorted bulk tissue. Donors were chemotherapy-naive, newly diagnosed lung cancer surgical patients in China, August–late 2014. The receptor comes from a man between 25 and 39 years old with non-small cell lung cancer. Sequencing used lung tumor tissue. The chain carries TRBV4-1 and TRBJ2-2; TRBD2 aligns across 13 bases. The CDR3 loop is CASSQLTSGRSGELYF. CDR3 bases: TGCGCCAGCAGCCAACTGACTAGCGGGAGGTCCGGGGAGCTGTATTTC.